This entry concerns a single T cell receptor (beta chain). This specimen comes from a study of blood T cell repertoires in COVID-19. Source study methods: The assay estimated nucleated cells by amplifying reference gene primers. This table comes from immunoSEQ multiplex PCR, and its TCRdb copy is limited to in-frame clones, with some not included. V, J and clone size are those of that table, while D and trimming were read from the DNA. The table lists 260,000 or so clones, about four fifths of them singletons. Germline-derived CDR1 and CDR2 are MNHNS and SASEGT. The CDR3 covers 16 residues. After removal of 3 bases from V and 5 bases from J, the junction contained 11 bases not matched to a gene.

The sequenced sample consisted of peripheral blood. The V gene is TRBV6-1, the J gene TRBJ2-5, with TRBD2 matching 8 bases. This TCR was sampled from an elderly woman with COVID-19, enrolled during active disease. The CDR3 nucleotides read TGTGCCAGCAGTGACGCCGGGACTAGGTTTGTGGAGACCCAGTACTTC. Translation gives CASSDAGTRFVETQYF.